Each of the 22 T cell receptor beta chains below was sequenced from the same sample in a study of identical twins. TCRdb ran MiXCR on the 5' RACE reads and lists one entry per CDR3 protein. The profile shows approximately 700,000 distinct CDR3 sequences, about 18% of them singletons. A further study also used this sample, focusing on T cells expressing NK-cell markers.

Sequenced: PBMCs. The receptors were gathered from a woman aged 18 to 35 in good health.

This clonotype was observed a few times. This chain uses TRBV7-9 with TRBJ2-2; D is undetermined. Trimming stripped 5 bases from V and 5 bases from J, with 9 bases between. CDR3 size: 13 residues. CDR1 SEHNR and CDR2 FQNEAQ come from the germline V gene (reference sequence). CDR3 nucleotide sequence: TGTGCCAGCAGCCTCCAAAGAACCGGGGAGCTGTTTTTT. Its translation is CASSLQRTGELFF.

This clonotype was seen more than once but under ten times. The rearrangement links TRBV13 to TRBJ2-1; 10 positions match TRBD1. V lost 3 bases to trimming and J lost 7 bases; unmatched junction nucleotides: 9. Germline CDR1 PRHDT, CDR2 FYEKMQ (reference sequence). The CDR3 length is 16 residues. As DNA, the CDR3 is TGTGCCAGCAGCTTTGGGACAGGGGTAAGGAGGAATGAGCAGTTCTTC. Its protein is CASSFGTGVRRNEQFF.

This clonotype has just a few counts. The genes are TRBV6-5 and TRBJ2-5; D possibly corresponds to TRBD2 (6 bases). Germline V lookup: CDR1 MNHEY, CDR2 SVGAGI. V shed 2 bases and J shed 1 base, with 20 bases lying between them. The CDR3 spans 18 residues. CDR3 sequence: CASSYPSGRRGVQETQYF. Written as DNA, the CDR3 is TGTGCCAGCAGTTACCCCAGCGGTCGTCGCGGGGTCCAAGAGACCCAGTACTTC.

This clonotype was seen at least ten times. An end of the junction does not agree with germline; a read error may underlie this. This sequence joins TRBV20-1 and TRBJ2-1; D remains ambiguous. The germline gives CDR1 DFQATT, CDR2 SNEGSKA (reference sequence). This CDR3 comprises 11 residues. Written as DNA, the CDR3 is TGCAGTTCTAGGCCGTACAATGAGCAGTTCTTC. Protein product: CSSRPYNEQFF.

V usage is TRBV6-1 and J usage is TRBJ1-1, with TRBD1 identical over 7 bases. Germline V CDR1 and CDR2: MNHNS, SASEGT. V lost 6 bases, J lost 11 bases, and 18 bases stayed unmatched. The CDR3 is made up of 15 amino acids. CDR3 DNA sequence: TGTGCCAGCAGGAGGGCAGGGGGGGATCCCGTGTGGGCTTTCTTT. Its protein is CASRRAGGDPVWAFF.

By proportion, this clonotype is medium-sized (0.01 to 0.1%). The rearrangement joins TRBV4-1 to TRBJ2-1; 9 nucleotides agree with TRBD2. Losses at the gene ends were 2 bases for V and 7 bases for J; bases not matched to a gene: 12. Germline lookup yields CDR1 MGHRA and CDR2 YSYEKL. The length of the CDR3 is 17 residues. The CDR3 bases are TGCGCCAGCAGCCAACCATCCCTCAGCGGGGGGAGGAATGAGCAGTTCTTC. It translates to CASSQPSLSGGRNEQFF.

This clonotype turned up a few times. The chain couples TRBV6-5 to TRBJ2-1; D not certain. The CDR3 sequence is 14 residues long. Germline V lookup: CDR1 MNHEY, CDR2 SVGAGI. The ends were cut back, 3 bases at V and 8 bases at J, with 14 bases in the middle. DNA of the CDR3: TGTGCCAGCAGTTATAAGGTTGGTTCGGATGAGCAGTTCTTC. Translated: CASSYKVGSDEQFF.

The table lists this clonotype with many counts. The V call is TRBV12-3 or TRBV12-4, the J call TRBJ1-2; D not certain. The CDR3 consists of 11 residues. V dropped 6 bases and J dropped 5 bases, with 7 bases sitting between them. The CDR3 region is CASSRGYGYTF. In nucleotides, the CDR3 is TGTGCCAGCAGCCGTGGTTATGGCTACACCTTC.

CDR3 loop: CASRATGEWSYGYTF. CDR3 DNA sequence: TGTGCCAGCAGAGCGACAGGGGAATGGTCCTATGGCTACACCTTC. The chain has TRBV6-1 and TRBJ1-2, with 8 bases identical to TRBD1. Germline CDR1 MNHNS, CDR2 SASEGT. This CDR3 has 15 residues. V shed 6 bases, J shed 4 bases, and the junction held 10 bases outside the gene matches.

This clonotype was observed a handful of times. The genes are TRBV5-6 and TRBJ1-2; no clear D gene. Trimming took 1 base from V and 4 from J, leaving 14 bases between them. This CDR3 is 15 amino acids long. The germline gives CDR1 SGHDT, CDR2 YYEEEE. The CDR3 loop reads CASSLYVRNGYGYTF. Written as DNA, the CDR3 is TGTGCCAGCAGCTTGTACGTGAGGAATGGCTATGGCTACACCTTC.

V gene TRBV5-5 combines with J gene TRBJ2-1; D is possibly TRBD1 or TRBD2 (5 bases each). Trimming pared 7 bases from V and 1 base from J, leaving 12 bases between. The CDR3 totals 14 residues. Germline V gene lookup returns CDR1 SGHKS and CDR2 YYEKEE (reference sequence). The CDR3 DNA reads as TGTGCCAGCGGGACGGGATGGTCCTACAATGAGCAGTTCTTC. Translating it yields CASGTGWSYNEQFF. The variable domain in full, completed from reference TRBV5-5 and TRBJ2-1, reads DAGVTQSPTHLIKTRGQQVTLRCSPISGHKSVSWYQQVLGQGPQFIFQYYEKEERGRGNFPDRFSARQFPNYSSELNVNALLLGDSALYLCASGTGWSYNEQFFGPGTRLTVL.

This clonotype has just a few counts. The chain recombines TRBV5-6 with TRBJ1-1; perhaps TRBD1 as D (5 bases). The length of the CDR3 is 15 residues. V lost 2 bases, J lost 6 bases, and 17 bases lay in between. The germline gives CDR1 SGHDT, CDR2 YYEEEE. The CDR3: CASSFGFGGIAEAFF. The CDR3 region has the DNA TGTGCCAGCAGCTTCGGATTTGGGGGTATTGCTGAAGCTTTCTTT.

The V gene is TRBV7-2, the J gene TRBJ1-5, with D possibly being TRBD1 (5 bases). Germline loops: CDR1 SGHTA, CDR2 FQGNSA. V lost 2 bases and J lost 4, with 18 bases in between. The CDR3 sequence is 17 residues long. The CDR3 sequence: CASSLLGTVGWNQPQHF. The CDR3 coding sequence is TGTGCCAGCAGCTTATTAGGGACCGTCGGGTGGAATCAGCCCCAGCATTTT.

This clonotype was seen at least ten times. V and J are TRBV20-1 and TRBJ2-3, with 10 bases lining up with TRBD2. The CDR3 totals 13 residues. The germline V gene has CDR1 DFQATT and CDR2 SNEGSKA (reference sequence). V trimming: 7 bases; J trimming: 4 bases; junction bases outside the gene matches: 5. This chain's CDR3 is CSVLLAGADTQYF. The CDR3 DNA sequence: TGCAGTGTTCTTCTAGCGGGGGCAGATACGCAGTATTTT.

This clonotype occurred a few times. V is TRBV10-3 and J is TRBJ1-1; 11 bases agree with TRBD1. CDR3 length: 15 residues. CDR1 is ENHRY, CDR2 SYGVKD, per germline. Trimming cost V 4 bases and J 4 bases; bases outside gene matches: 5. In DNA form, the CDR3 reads TGTGCCATCAGTGGACCCGGGACAGGGGGCACTGAAGCTTTCTTT. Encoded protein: CAISGPGTGGTEAFF.

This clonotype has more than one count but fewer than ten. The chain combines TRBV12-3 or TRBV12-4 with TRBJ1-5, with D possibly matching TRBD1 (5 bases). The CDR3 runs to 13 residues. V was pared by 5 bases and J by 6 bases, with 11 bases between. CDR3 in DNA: TGTGCCAGCAGTCTTGGGGGGACTCAGCCCCAGCATTTT. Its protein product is CASSLGGTQPQHF.

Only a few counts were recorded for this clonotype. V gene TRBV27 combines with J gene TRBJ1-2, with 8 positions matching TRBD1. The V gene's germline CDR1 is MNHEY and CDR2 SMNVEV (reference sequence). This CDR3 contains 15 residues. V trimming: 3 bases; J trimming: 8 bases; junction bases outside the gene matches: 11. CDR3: CASSFYAGTGIGYTF. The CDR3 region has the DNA TGTGCCAGCAGTTTCTACGCCGGGACAGGTATCGGCTACACCTTC.

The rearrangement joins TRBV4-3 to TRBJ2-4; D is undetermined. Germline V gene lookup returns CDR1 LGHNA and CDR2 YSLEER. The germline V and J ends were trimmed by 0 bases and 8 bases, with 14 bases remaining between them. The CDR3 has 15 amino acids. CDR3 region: CASSQDRGMRDIQYF. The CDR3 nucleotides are TGCGCCAGCAGCCAAGATCGTGGGATGCGAGACATTCAGTACTTC.

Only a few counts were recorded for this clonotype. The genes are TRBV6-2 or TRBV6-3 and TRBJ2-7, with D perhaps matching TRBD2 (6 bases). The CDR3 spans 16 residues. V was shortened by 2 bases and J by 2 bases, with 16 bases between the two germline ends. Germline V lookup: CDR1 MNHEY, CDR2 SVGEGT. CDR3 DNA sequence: TGTGCCAGCAGTTACCCGCCGGGACTCGGGGCCTACGAGCAGTACTTC. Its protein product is CASSYPPGLGAYEQYF.

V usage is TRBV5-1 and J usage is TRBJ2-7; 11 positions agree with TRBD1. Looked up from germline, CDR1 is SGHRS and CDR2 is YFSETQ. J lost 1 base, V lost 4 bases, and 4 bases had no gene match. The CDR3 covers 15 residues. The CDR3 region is CASSTGQGASYEQYF. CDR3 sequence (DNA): TGCGCCAGCAGCACCGGACAGGGGGCATCCTACGAGCAGTACTTC.

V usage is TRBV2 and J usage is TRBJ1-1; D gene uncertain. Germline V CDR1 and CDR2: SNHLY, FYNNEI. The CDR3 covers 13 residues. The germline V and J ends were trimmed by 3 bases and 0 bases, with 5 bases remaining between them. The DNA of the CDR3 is TGTGCCAGCAGTGAGGAAGTGAACACTGAAGCTTTCTTT. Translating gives CASSEEVNTEAFF.

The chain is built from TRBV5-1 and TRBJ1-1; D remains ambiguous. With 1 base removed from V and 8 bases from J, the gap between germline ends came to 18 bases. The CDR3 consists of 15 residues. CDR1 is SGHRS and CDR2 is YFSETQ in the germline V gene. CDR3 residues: CASSLTAEEFAEAFF. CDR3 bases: TGCGCCAGCAGCTTGACGGCAGAGGAGTTTGCGGAAGCTTTCTTT. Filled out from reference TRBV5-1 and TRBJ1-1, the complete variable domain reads KAGVTQTPRYLIKTRGQQVTLSCSPISGHRSVSWYQQTPGQGLQFLFEYFSETQRNKGNFPGRFSGRQFSNSRSEMNVSTLELGDSALYLCASSLTAEEFAEAFFGQGTRLTVV.